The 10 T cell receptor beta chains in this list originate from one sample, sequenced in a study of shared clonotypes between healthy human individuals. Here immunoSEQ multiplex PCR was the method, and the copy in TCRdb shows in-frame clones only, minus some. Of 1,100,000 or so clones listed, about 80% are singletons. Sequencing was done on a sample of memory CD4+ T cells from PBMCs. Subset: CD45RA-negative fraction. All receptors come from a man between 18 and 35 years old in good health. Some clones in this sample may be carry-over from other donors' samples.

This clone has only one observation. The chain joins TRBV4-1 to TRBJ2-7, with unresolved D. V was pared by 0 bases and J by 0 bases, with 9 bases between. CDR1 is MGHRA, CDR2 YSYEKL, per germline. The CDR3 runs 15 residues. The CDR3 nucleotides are TGCGCCAGCAGCCAAGATGTGGGAAGCTCCTACGAGCAGTACTTC. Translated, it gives CASSQDVGSSYEQYF.

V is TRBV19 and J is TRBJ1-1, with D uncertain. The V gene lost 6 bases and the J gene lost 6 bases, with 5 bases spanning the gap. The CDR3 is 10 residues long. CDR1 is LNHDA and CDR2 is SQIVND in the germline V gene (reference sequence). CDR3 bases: TGTGCCAGTAGACCATCTGAAGCTTTCTTT. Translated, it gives CASRPSEAFF.

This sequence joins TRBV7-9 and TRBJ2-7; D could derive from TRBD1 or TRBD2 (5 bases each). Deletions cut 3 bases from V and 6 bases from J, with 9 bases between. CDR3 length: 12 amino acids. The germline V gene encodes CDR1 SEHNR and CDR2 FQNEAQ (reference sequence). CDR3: CASSFPGTEQYF. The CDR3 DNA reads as TGTGCCAGCAGCTTCCCGGGGACCGAGCAGTACTTC.

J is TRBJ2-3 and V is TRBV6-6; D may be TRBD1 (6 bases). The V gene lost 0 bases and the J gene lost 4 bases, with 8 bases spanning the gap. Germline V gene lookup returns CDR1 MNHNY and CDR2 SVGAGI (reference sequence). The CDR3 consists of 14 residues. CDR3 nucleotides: TGTGCCAGCAGTTACTCCAGGGGAGCAGATACGCAGTATTTT. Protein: CASSYSRGADTQYF.

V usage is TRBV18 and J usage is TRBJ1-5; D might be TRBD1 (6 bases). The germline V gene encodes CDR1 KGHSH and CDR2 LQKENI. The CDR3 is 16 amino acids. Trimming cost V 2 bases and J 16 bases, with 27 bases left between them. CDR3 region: CASSPGQQGALGEKHF. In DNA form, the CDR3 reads TGTGCCAGCTCACCAGGCCAACAGGGCGCCCTGGGGGAGAAACATTTT.

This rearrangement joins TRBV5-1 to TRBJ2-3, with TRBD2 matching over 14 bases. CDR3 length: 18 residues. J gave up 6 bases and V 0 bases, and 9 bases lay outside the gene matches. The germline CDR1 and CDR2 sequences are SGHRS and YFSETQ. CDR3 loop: CASSLGLAGGPSGDTQYF. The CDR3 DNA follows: TGCGCCAGCAGCTTGGGACTAGCGGGAGGGCCCTCCGGTGATACGCAGTATTTT. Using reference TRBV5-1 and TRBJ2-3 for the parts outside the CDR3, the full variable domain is KAGVTQTPRYLIKTRGQQVTLSCSPISGHRSVSWYQQTPGQGLQFLFEYFSETQRNKGNFPGRFSGRQFSNSRSEMNVSTLELGDSALYLCASSLGLAGGPSGDTQYFGPGTRLTVL.

CDR3 sequence reads: CASSLSREGSRLDEQFF. Here the CDR3 DNA reads TGCGCCAGCAGTCTTAGTAGGGAAGGGTCTCGCTTGGATGAGCAGTTCTTC. This sequence joins TRBV10-2 and TRBJ2-1; D ambiguous. Between the trimmed V and J ends, which lost 5 bases and 8 bases, there was a span of 25 bases. In germline, CDR1 is WSHSY, CDR2 SAAADI. This CDR3 contains 17 residues.

CDR3 amino acids: CASSMMGGAYNEQFF. The CDR3 DNA reads as TGTGCCAGTAGTATGATGGGGGGAGCTTACAATGAGCAGTTCTTC. The genes are TRBV19 and TRBJ2-1; possible D gene TRBD2, 6 bases. Trimming cost V 3 bases and J 4 bases, with 13 bases left between them. CDR3 length: 15 residues. Germline loops: CDR1 LNHDA, CDR2 SQIVND (reference sequence).

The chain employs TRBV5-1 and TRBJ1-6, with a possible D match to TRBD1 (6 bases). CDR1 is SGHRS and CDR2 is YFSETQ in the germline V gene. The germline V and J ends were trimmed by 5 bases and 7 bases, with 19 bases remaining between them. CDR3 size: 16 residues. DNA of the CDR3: TGCGCCAGCAGTTTCTCAACCCGGACAGAAAATTCACCCCTCCACTTT. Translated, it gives CASSFSTRTENSPLHF.

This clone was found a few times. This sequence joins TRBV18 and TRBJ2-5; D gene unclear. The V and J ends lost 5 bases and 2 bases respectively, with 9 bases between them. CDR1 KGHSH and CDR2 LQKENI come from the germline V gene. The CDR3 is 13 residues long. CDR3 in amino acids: CASSSSPQETQYF. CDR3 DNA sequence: TGTGCCAGCTCATCCTCCCCGCAAGAGACCCAGTACTTC. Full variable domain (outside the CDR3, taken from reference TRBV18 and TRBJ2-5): NAGVMQNPRHLVRRRGQEARLRCSPMKGHSHVYWYRQLPEEGLKFMVYLQKENIIDESGMPKERFSAEFPKEGPSILRIQQVVRGDSAAYFCASSSSPQETQYFGPGTRLLVL.